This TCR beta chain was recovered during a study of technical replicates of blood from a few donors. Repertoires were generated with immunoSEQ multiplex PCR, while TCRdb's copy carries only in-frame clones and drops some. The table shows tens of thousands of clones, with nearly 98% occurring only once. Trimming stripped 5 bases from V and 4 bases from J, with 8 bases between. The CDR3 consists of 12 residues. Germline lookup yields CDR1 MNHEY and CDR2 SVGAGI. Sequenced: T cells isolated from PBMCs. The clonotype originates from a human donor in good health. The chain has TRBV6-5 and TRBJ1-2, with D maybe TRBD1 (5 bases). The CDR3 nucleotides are TGTGCCAGCAGTCAAGGGGCCTATGGCTACACCTTC. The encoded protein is CASSQGAYGYTF.